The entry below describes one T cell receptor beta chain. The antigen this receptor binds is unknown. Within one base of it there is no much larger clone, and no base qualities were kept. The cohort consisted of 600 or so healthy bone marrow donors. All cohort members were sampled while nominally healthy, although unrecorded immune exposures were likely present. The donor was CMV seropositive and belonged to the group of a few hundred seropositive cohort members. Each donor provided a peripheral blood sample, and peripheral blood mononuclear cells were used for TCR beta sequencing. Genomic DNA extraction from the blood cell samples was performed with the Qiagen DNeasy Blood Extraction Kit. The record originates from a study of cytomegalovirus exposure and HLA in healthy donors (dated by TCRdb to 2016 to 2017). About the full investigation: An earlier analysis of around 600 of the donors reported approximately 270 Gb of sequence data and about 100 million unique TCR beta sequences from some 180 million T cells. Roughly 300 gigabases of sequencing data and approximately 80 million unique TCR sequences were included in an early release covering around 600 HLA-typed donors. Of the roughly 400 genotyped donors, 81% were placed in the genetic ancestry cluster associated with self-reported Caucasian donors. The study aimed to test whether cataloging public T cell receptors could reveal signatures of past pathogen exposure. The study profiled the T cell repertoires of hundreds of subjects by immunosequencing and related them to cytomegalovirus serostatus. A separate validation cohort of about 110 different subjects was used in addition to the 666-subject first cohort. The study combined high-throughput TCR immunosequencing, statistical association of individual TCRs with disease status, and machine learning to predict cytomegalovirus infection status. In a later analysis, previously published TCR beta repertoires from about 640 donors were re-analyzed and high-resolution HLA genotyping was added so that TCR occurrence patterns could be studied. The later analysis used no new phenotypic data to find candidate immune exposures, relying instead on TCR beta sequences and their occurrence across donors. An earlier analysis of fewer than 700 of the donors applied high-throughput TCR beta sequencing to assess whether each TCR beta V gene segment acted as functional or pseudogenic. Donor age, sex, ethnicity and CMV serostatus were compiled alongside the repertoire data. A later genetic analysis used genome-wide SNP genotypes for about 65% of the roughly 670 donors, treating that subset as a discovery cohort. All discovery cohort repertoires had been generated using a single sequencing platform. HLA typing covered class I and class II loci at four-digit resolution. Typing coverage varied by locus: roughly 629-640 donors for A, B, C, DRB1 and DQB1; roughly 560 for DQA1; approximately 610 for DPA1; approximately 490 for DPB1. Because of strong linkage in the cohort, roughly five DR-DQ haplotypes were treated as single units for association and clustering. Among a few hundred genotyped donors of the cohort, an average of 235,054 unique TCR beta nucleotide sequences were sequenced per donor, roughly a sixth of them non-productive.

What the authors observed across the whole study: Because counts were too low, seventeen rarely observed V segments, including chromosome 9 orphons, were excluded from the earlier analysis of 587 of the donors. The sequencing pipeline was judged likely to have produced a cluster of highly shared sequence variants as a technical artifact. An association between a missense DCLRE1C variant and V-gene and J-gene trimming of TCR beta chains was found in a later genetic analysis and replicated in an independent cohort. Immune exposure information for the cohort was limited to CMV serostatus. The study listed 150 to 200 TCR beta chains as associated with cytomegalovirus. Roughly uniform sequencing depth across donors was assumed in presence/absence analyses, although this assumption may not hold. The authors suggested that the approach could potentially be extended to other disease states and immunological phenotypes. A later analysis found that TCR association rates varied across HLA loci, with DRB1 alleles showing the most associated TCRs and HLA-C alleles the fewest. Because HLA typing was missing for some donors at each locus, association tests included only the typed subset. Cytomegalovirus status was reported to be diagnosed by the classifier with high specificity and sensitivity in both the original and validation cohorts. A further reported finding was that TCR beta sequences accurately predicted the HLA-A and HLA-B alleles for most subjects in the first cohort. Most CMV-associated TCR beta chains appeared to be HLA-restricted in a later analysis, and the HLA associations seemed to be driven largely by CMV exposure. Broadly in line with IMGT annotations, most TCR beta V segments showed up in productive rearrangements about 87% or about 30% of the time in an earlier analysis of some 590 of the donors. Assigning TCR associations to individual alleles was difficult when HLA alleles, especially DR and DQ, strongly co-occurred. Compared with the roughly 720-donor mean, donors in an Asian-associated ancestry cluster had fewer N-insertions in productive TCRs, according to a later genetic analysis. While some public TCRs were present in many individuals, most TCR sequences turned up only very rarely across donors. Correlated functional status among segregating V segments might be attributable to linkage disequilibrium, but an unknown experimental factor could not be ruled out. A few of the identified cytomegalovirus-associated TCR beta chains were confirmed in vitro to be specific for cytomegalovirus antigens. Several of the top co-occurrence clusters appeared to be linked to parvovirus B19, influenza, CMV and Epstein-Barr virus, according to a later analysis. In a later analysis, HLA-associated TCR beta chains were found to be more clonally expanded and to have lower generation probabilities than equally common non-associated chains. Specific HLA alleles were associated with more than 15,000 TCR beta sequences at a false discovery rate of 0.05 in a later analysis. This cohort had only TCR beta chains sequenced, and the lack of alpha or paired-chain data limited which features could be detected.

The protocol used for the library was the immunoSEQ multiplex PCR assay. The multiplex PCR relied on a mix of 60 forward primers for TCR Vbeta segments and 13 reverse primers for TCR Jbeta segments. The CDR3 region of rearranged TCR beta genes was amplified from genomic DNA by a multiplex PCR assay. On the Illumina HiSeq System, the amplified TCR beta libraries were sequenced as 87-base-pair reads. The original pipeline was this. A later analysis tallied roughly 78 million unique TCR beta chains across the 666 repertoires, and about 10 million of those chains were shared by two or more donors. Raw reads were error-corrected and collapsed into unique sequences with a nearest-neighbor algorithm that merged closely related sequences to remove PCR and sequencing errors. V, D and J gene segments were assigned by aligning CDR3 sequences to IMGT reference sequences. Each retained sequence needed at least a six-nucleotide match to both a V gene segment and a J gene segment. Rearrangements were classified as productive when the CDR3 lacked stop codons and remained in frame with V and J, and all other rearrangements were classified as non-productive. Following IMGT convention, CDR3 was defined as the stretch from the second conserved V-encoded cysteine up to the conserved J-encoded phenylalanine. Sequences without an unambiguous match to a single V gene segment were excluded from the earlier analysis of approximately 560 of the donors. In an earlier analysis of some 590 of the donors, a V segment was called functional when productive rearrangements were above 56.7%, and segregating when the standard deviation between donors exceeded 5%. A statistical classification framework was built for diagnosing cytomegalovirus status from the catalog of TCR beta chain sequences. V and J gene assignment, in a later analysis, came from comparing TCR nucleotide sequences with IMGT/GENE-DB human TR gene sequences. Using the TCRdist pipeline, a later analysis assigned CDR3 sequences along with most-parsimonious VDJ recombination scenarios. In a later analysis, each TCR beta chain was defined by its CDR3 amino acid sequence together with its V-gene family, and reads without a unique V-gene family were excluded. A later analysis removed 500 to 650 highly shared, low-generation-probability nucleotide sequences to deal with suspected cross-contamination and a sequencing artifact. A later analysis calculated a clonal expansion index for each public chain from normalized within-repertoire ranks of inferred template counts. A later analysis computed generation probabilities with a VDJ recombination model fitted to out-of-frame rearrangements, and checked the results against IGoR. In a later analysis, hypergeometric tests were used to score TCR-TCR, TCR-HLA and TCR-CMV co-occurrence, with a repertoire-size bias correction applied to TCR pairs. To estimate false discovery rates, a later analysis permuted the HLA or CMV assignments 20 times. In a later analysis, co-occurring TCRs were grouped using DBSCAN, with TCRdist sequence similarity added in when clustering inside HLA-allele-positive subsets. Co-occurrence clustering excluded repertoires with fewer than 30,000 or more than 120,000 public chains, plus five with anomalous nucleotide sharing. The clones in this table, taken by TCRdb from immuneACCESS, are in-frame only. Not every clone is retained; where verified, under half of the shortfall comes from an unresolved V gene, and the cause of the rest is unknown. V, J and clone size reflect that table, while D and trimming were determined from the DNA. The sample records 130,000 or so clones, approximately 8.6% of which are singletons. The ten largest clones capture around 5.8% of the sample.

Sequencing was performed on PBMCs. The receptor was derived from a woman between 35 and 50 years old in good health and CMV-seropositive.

The sequenced DNA is TGTGCCAGCAGAGTTACTAGCGGGGGGACCGGGGAGCTGTTTTTT. This translates into CASRVTSGGTGELFF. Recombination linked TRBV7-8 to TRBJ2-2; 12 central bases correspond to TRBD2. The CDR3, from cysteine to phenylalanine, totals 15 residues. Only CDR3 DNA remains: 45 bases, in frame from the first base. Germline trimming amounts to 6 bases on V and 5 bases on J, with 4 as the count of junction bases outside the gene matches. The germline V gene specifies SGHVS as CDR1 and FQNEAQ as CDR2. Reference TRBV7-8 and TRBJ2-2 proteins supply the regions before and after the CDR3; the full variable domain is: GAGVSQSPRYKVAKRGQDVALRCDPISGHVSLFWYQQALGQGPEFLTYFQNEAQLDKSGLPSDRFFAERPEGSVSTLKIQRTQQEDSAVYLCASRVTSGGTGELFFGEGSRLTVL.